A single sample gave rise to the 6 T cell receptor beta chains below, sequenced in a study of blood T cell repertoires in COVID-19. Assay used: immunoSEQ multiplex PCR; TCRdb lists only in-frame clones, some missing. This repertoire shows 300,000 or so clones, around 86% found once; its top ten account for roughly 10%. What was sequenced was PBMCs or T cells enriched from blood (not recorded which). The receptors come from a woman between 18 and 29 years old who had recovered from COVID-19.

This clone was detected only a few times. The chain employs TRBV9 and TRBJ1-3; 7 nucleotides line up with TRBD1. The germline V gene encodes CDR1 SGDLS and CDR2 YYNGEE. Trimming took 3 bases from V and 0 from J; bases not matched to a gene: 0. The CDR3 extends over 14 amino acids. The CDR3 DNA reads as TGTGCCAGCAGCGCAGGGGGCTCTGGAAACACCATATATTTT. This encodes CASSAGGSGNTIYF.

In its sample, this clone was seen once. The J gene is TRBJ2-1, the V gene TRBV7-9, with 8 positions matching TRBD1. This CDR3 comprises 15 residues. Germline-derived CDR1 and CDR2 are SEHNR and FQNEAQ (reference sequence). J lost 5 bases, V lost 5 bases, and 8 bases had no gene match. CDR3 coding DNA: TGTGCCAGCAGCCAGACCCCGACAGGGGACAATGAGCAGTTCTTC. Protein product: CASSQTPTGDNEQFF.

Concerning this clone: Other DNA sequences in this specimen translate into the identical CDR3. The chain joins TRBV24-1 to TRBJ2-3; D uncertain. CDR3 length equals 12 residues. V lost 5 bases and J 2 bases, leaving 4 bases between the germline ends. CDR1 is KGHDR, CDR2 SFDVKD, per germline. The CDR3 spells CATSGHTDTQYF. DNA for the CDR3: TGTGCCACCAGTGGGCACACAGATACGCAGTATTTT.

This rearrangement joins TRBV6-6 to TRBJ2-7; 11 bases match TRBD2. CDR3 size: 15 residues. V shed 6 bases, J shed 2 bases, and the junction held 6 bases outside the gene matches. The germline gives CDR1 MNHNY, CDR2 SVGAGI (reference sequence). The CDR3 is CASRYLAGGPYEQYF. In DNA form, the CDR3 reads TGTGCCAGCAGGTATCTAGCGGGGGGCCCCTACGAGCAGTACTTC.

V gene TRBV24-1 combines with J gene TRBJ2-1; 9 positions match TRBD1. V shed 5 bases and J 5 bases; nucleotides not matched to a gene: 6. CDR3 size: 15 residues. The germline V gene has CDR1 KGHDR and CDR2 SFDVKD. The CDR3 region is CATSGPGQGDNEQFF. Written as DNA, the CDR3 is TGTGCCACCAGTGGCCCGGGACAGGGCGACAATGAGCAGTTCTTC.

This sequence joins TRBV30 and TRBJ1-5; D remains ambiguous. Trimming took off 1 base at V and 4 bases at J, with 8 bases between the two ends. The CDR3 length is 13 residues. CDR1 and CDR2 from the germline V gene are GTSNPN and SVGIG (reference sequence). CDR3 in amino acids: CAWSAGWNQPQHF. CDR3 DNA: TGTGCCTGGAGTGCCGGGTGGAATCAGCCCCAGCATTTT.